One sample yielded the 30 T cell receptor beta chains listed below, sequenced in a study of OX40 agonist ivuxolimab in advanced cancers. Using immunoSEQ multiplex PCR, the repertoire was profiled, and TCRdb retains in-frame clones only, with some absent. The sample yields about 60,000 clones, around 90% seen once. The specimen comprised CD4+ or CD8+ T cells sorted from blood, sampled in a trial of the OX40 agonist ivuxolimab. The receptors here all came from an adult with an advanced solid tumor such as melanoma, head and neck, liver or kidney cancer.

This clone was observed a single time. This chain uses TRBV5-4 with TRBJ1-4; D is unclear. Between the trimmed V and J ends, which lost 0 bases and 12 bases, there was a span of 6 bases. CDR1 and CDR2 (germline): SGHNT, YYREEE (reference sequence). The CDR3 covers 11 residues. CDR3 coding DNA: TGTGCCAGCAGCTTGGACACGGAACTGTTTTTT. It specifies CASSLDTELFF.

This clone was counted a single time. An end of the junction does not agree with germline; a read error may underlie this. The CDR3 DNA follows: TGTGCCATAAGTGAAGAGAGGGTAAACTATGGCTACACCTTC. Translation: CAISEERVNYGYTF. V usage is TRBV10-3 and J usage is TRBJ1-2; unclear D gene. CDR1 is ENHRY, CDR2 SYGVKD, per germline. The CDR3 totals 14 residues.

The chain has TRBV30 and TRBJ2-5; weak D call: TRBD2 (6 bases). Trimming stripped 0 bases from V and 1 base from J, with 9 bases between. Per the germline V gene, CDR1 is GTSNPN and CDR2 is SVGIG (reference sequence). This CDR3 contains 14 residues. The CDR3 region has the DNA TGTGCCTGGAGTGTACGGGGGAGCCAAGAGACCCAGTACTTC. Translation: CAWSVRGSQETQYF.

The V gene is TRBV4-1, the J gene TRBJ1-4; D may be TRBD1 (5 bases). Between the trimmed V and J ends, which lost 1 base and 7 bases, there was a span of 10 bases. The V gene's germline CDR1 is MGHRA and CDR2 YSYEKL. The CDR3 has 14 residues. The CDR3 DNA is TGCGCCAGCAGCCAAGTGATAGGGGCTGAAAAACTGTTTTTT. Residues: CASSQVIGAEKLFF.

The gene calls are TRBV28 and TRBJ1-2, with 7 bases aligning to TRBD1. The CDR3 sequence is 15 residues long. Per germline, CDR1 MDHEN and CDR2 SYDVKM. The J segment lost 0 bases and the V segment lost 4 bases, leaving 5 bases of the junction unmatched. CDR3 residues: CASSSPTGTNYGYTF. CDR3 DNA: TGTGCCAGCAGTTCTCCGACAGGGACTAACTATGGCTACACCTTC.

The V and J genes are TRBV21-1 and TRBJ2-7. TRBV21-1 is assigned pseudogene status. The CDR3 spans 15 residues. This CDR3 is CASSTRTLPGHEQYF. DNA for the CDR3: TGTGCCAGCAGCACCCGGACGCTTCCAGGCCACGAGCAGTACTTC.

The V and J genes are TRBV4-1 and TRBJ1-1, with 7 positions matching TRBD1. The CDR3 loop spans 13 amino acids. CDR1 and CDR2 (germline): MGHRA, YSYEKL. Trimming at V came to 5 bases and at J to 3 bases, leaving 3 bases not matched to a gene. The CDR3 reads CASSYRGDTEAFF. DNA of the CDR3: TGCGCCAGCAGCTACAGGGGTGACACTGAAGCTTTCTTT.

The chain is built from TRBV27 and TRBJ2-4, with a tentative D call TRBD1 (5 bases). V was cut by 2 bases and J by 2 bases, with 19 bases left in between. CDR3 length: 18 amino acids. Germline CDR1 reads MNHEY; CDR2 reads SMNVEV (reference sequence). Written as DNA, the CDR3 is TGTGCCAGCAGTTTAGGAGCTGTTGGGGCGACGACCAAAAACATTCAGTACTTC. This codes for CASSLGAVGATTKNIQYF.

This clone was seen just once. CDR3 nucleotide sequence: TGCAGCGTTGAAGTACAGGGGGCCACTGAAGCTTTCTTT. It specifies CSVEVQGATEAFF. The chain joins TRBV29-1 to TRBJ1-1; 9 nucleotides match TRBD1. This CDR3 spans 13 amino acids. Germline values: CDR1 SQVTM, CDR2 ANQGSEA. The ends lost 1 base at V and 4 bases at J; junction bases unmatched: 1.

The chain links TRBV19 to TRBJ1-1, with 9 positions matching TRBD1. Trimming at V came to 6 bases and at J to 0 bases, leaving 8 bases not matched to a gene. Germline lookup yields CDR1 LNHDA and CDR2 SQIVND (reference sequence). The CDR3 extends over 16 amino acids. The CDR3 loop is CASSLGTGGLNTEAFF. For the CDR3, the DNA is TGTGCCAGTAGCCTAGGAACAGGGGGCTTGAACACTGAAGCTTTCTTT.

V usage is TRBV6-6 and J usage is TRBJ2-6, with D maybe TRBD2 (6 bases). Germline V gives CDR1 MNHNY, CDR2 SVGAGI (reference sequence). The length of the CDR3 is 15 residues. V was trimmed by 5 bases and J by 2 bases, leaving 10 bases between them. This CDR3 is CASSPTGAGANVLTF. The CDR3 DNA reads as TGTGCCAGCAGTCCCACGGGGGCTGGGGCCAACGTCCTGACTTTC.

The chain carries TRBV7-9 and TRBJ1-5; perhaps TRBD1 as D (5 bases). The CDR3 totals 13 residues. Trimming cost V 1 base and J 5 bases, with 6 bases left between them. Germline CDR1 is SEHNR and CDR2 is FQNEAQ (reference sequence). The CDR3 reads CASSLGGDQPQHF. CDR3 nucleotides: TGTGCCAGCAGCTTAGGAGGGGATCAGCCCCAGCATTTT.

CDR3 protein: CASSSRRQGYGYTF. The CDR3 DNA sequence: TGTGCCAGCAGCTCGAGGAGACAGGGCTATGGCTACACCTTC. The V call is TRBV7-4, the J call TRBJ1-2, with 7 bases matching TRBD1. This CDR3 is built from 14 residues. With V trimmed by 4 bases and J by 4 bases, 6 bases remained unmatched. CDR1 and CDR2 (germline): SGHVT, SQSDAQ.

The chain couples TRBV10-3 to TRBJ2-7; D is unclear. The CDR3 spans 14 residues. Germline V lookup: CDR1 ENHRY, CDR2 SYGVKD. The ends were cut back, 0 bases at V and 8 bases at J, with 14 bases in the middle. The DNA of the CDR3 is TGTGCCATCAGTGAGTCGGATCTTGGGCGCCAGCAGTACTTC. Protein product: CAISESDLGRQQYF.

This chain uses TRBV27 with TRBJ2-4, with TRBD1 matching over 11 bases. The CDR3 covers 16 residues. Germline V gene sequence: CDR1 MNHEY, CDR2 SMNVEV (reference sequence). After removal of 1 base from V and 7 bases from J, the junction contained 6 bases not matched to a gene. The CDR3 loop is CASSLWAGQGANIQYF. The CDR3 DNA follows: TGTGCCAGCAGTTTATGGGCTGGACAGGGGGCTAACATTCAGTACTTC.

The V and J genes are TRBV7-8 and TRBJ2-2; 10 nucleotides agree with TRBD2. The CDR3 has 16 residues. Germline trimming cut 1 base from V and 7 bases from J; bases unmatched to any gene: 6. Per germline, CDR1 SGHVS and CDR2 FQNEAQ. The CDR3 region is CASSLGTSGGGGELFF. For the CDR3, the DNA is TGTGCCAGCAGCTTAGGGACTAGCGGAGGAGGCGGGGAGCTGTTTTTT.

The chain recombines TRBV29-1 with TRBJ2-2, with 8 bases fitting TRBD1. Per the germline V gene, CDR1 is SQVTM and CDR2 is ANQGSEA. This CDR3 comprises 14 residues. The trim removed 8 bases at V and 0 bases at J, leaving 5 bases unmatched. This CDR3 reads CSTWTGSNTGELFF. The CDR3 DNA reads TGCAGCACCTGGACAGGGTCGAACACCGGGGAGCTGTTTTTT.

This rearrangement joins TRBV2 to TRBJ1-1; possible D gene TRBD1, 5 bases. The ends were cut back, 8 bases at V and 0 bases at J, with 16 bases in the middle. Germline lookup yields CDR1 SNHLY and CDR2 FYNNEI. The length of the CDR3 is 15 residues. CDR3 coding DNA: TGTGCCAGCTCCCCGCAGGGCACCTTGAACACTGAAGCTTTCTTT. This codes for CASSPQGTLNTEAFF.

The chain employs TRBV28 and TRBJ2-1; D not certain. The V and J ends lost 8 bases and 0 bases respectively, with 11 bases between them. The CDR3 is made up of 14 amino acids. Germline CDR1 reads MDHEN; CDR2 reads SYDVKM. This CDR3 reads CASLRRSSYNEQFF. CDR3 DNA: TGTGCCAGCCTACGACGGAGCTCCTACAATGAGCAGTTCTTC.

The chain employs TRBV6-5 and TRBJ1-5; D not resolved. The V and J ends lost 5 bases and 4 bases respectively, with 9 bases between them. Germline V gene data show CDR1 as MNHEY and CDR2 as SVGAGI. The CDR3 consists of 13 residues. CDR3 in DNA: TGTGCCAGCAGTATCTCGCGGAATCAGCCCCAGCATTTT. Protein product: CASSISRNQPQHF.

The gene calls are TRBV21-1 and TRBJ1-2; TRBD1 is taken as the D call from the table, unchecked against the DNA. TRBV21-1 is reported as a pseudogene. The CDR3 covers 16 residues. CDR3 nucleotide sequence: TGTGCCAGCAGCAATAGAGGGGGCTGGATTAACTATGGCTACACCTTC. Residues: CASSNRGGWINYGYTF.

The V and J genes are TRBV5-6 and TRBJ1-3; tentatively, D is TRBD1 (6 bases). V lost 2 bases, J lost 2 bases, and 8 bases lay in between. CDR3 length: 14 amino acids. CDR1 is SGHDT and CDR2 is YYEEEE in the germline V gene. CDR3 sequence: CASSLQGPGNTIYF. In DNA form, the CDR3 reads TGTGCCAGCAGCTTACAGGGACCTGGAAACACCATATATTTT.

CDR3 DNA: TGTGCCAGCAGCTTAGACCGAACGAACACCGGGGAGCTGTTTTTT. Translation: CASSLDRTNTGELFF. The chain uses TRBV5-4 and TRBJ2-2, with D hard to call. Trimming shortened V by 2 bases and J by 0 bases, and 8 bases separated the two germline ends. Per germline, CDR1 SGHNT and CDR2 YYREEE (reference sequence). This CDR3 region has 15 residues.

This sequence joins TRBV6-5 and TRBJ1-2, with TRBD1 as a possible D gene (5 bases). Per the germline V gene, CDR1 is MNHEY and CDR2 is SVGAGI. V gave up 7 bases and J gave up 8 bases, with 20 bases separating them. The length of the CDR3 is 14 residues. DNA of the CDR3: TGTGCCAGCACCCAGGGACGGGGACTACAAGGCTACACCTTC. It specifies CASTQGRGLQGYTF.

The chain uses TRBV30 and TRBJ2-2, with 9 bases identical to TRBD1. The CDR3 loop spans 16 amino acids. Trimming at V came to 3 bases and at J to 1 base, leaving 6 bases not matched to a gene. Looked up from germline, CDR1 is GTSNPN and CDR2 is SVGIG (reference sequence). CDR3 amino acids: CAWRSQGAGNTGELFF. CDR3 in DNA: TGTGCCTGGAGGTCACAGGGGGCAGGGAACACCGGGGAGCTGTTTTTT.

This clone was counted once. This chain uses TRBV5-4 with TRBJ2-3, with 10 bases identical to TRBD1. Germline V gives CDR1 SGHNT, CDR2 YYREEE (reference sequence). The CDR3 is 16 amino acids. V shed 4 bases, J shed 2 bases, and the junction held 7 bases outside the gene matches. CDR3 DNA sequence: TGTGCCAGCAGCGGCCGGGACAGGGGAATCACAGATACGCAGTATTTT. This gives the protein CASSGRDRGITDTQYF. Looking up the rest from reference TRBV5-4 and TRBJ2-3 gives the full variable domain: ETGVTQSPTHLIKTRGQQVTLRCSSQSGHNTVSWYQQALGQGPQFIFQYYREEENGRGNFPPRFSGLQFPNYSSELNVNALELDDSALYLCASSGRDRGITDTQYFGPGTRLTVL.

The chain links TRBV2 to TRBJ2-3; D is unresolved. Germline V CDR1 and CDR2: SNHLY, FYNNEI. The V end lost 4 bases, the J end lost 4 bases, and 18 bases lay between the germline ends. The CDR3 sequence is 16 residues long. The CDR3 reads CASSVRIAVTADTQYF. Written as DNA, the CDR3 is TGTGCCAGCAGTGTCAGAATAGCAGTGACTGCAGATACGCAGTATTTT.

This clone was detected only a few times. One junction end disagrees with the germline gene, perhaps due to a read error. The chain uses TRBV5-8 and TRBJ2-5, with D unresolved. CDR3 length equals 15 residues. Germline CDR1 and CDR2: SGHTS and YDEGEE. The DNA of the CDR3 is TGTGCCAGCAGCTTGGGTGGGCAGTCCCAACAGACCCAGTACTTC. It specifies CASSLGGQSQQTQYF.

V and J are TRBV7-8 and TRBJ2-7; D might be TRBD1 or TRBD2, each matching 6 bases. The CDR3 loop spans 11 amino acids. V gave up 7 bases and J gave up 7 bases, with 11 bases separating them. Per germline, CDR1 SGHVS and CDR2 FQNEAQ. CDR3 sequence: CASTRGQEQYF. CDR3 nucleotides: TGTGCCAGCACCCGGGGGCAGGAGCAGTACTTC.

This clone was found a few times. This chain links TRBV10-3 with TRBJ1-1; perhaps TRBD1 as D (5 bases). The V end was cut by 3 bases, the J end by 1 base, with 9 bases between. This CDR3 has 14 residues. Germline V lookup: CDR1 ENHRY, CDR2 SYGVKD. The CDR3 here is CAISERGSNTEAFF. The CDR3 DNA reads TGTGCCATCAGTGAAAGGGGATCGAACACTGAAGCTTTCTTT.